The 5 T cell receptor beta chains below were found in one sample sequenced in a study of blood T cell repertoires in COVID-19. Assay used: immunoSEQ multiplex PCR; TCRdb lists only in-frame clones, some missing. The sample shows roughly 250,000 clones, 70% to 90% of them seen only once. Sequenced: PBMCs or T cells enriched from blood (not recorded which). These receptors originate from a woman between 45 and 60 years old who had recovered from COVID-19.

This clone has only one observation. V usage is TRBV2 and J usage is TRBJ1-6; TRBD1 agrees at 10 bases. This CDR3 contains 15 residues. From germline, CDR1 is SNHLY and CDR2 FYNNEI. The trim removed 5 bases at V and 10 bases at J, leaving 8 bases unmatched. The CDR3 nucleotides are TGTGCCAGCAGTACCGCCGGGACAGGGGTCTCACCCCTCCACTTT. Protein sequence: CASSTAGTGVSPLHF.

The rearrangement links TRBV2 to TRBJ2-1; possible D gene TRBD1, 5 bases. V was shortened by 6 bases and J by 0 bases, with 12 bases between the two germline ends. Looked up from germline, CDR1 is SNHLY and CDR2 is FYNNEI. The CDR3 has 15 amino acids. The CDR3 nucleotides are TGTGCCAGCAGACAGGACCAGAGCTCCTACAATGAGCAGTTCTTC. Translation gives CASRQDQSSYNEQFF.

The count of this clone is one. The chain is built from TRBV5-4 and TRBJ1-1, with a tentative D call TRBD1 (5 bases). The germline V and J ends were trimmed by 4 bases and 0 bases, with 19 bases remaining between them. The CDR3 extends over 17 amino acids. Germline values: CDR1 SGHNT, CDR2 YYREEE (reference sequence). The CDR3 loop is CASSIGHGKFMNTEAFF. The CDR3 DNA sequence: TGTGCCAGCAGCATTGGACACGGAAAATTCATGAACACTGAAGCTTTCTTT.

The genes are TRBV19 and TRBJ1-1, with D tentatively TRBD1 (5 bases). V was shortened by 7 bases and J by 3 bases, with 15 bases between the two germline ends. The CDR3 runs to 14 residues. The germline CDR1 and CDR2 sequences are LNHDA and SQIVND (reference sequence). CDR3 in amino acids: CASTPTEPYTEAFF. The CDR3 DNA follows: TGTGCCAGTACCCCGACAGAACCGTACACTGAAGCTTTCTTT.

The genes are TRBV24-1 and TRBJ2-3; tentative D call: TRBD2 (6 bases). Germline-derived CDR1 and CDR2 are KGHDR and SFDVKD. The CDR3 loop spans 15 amino acids. V was pared by 1 base and J by 5 bases, with 12 bases between. The CDR3 DNA reads TGTGCCACCAGTGATTTTCGGGGAGCGGGAGATACGCAGTATTTT. This sequence encodes CATSDFRGAGDTQYF.